The next 25 T cell receptor beta chains were all read from a single sample in a study of cytomegalovirus exposure and HLA in healthy donors. Primers included in the PCR were 60 Vbeta and 13 Jbeta primers. The table came from immunoSEQ multiplex PCR; TCRdb's copy has only in-frame clones and leaves some out. In the table there are some 190,000 clones, less than 80% of which are singletons. Sequenced input: PBMCs. Receptor source: a man aged 18 to 29 in good health and CMV-seronegative.

CDR3 coding DNA: TGTGCCAGCAGCCCTACGATCGGCGGGGAGCTGTTTTTT. Its protein is CASSPTIGGELFF. The J gene is TRBJ2-2, the V gene TRBV9; D uncertain. Trimming took 4 bases from V and 7 from J, leaving 11 bases between them. This CDR3 is 13 amino acids long. In germline, CDR1 is SGDLS, CDR2 YYNGEE.

The table lists this clone with a few counts. The V and J genes are TRBV5-6 and TRBJ1-6; TRBD1 matches 7 bases. CDR1 SGHDT and CDR2 YYEEEE come from the germline V gene. Trimming removed 0 bases from V and 6 bases from J; junction bases left unmatched: 6. This CDR3 comprises 16 residues. CDR3 DNA: TGTGCCAGCAGCTTGGCCACGGGACAGCGTAATTCACCCCTCCACTTT. As protein: CASSLATGQRNSPLHF.

The chain couples TRBV2 to TRBJ1-1, with D uncertain. V lost 8 bases and J 3 bases, leaving 10 bases between the germline ends. Germline CDR1 SNHLY, CDR2 FYNNEI. The CDR3 consists of 12 residues. This CDR3 reads CASLRGYTEAFF. In DNA form, the CDR3 reads TGTGCCAGCCTTCGAGGTTACACTGAAGCTTTCTTT.

The genes are TRBV6-1 and TRBJ2-7; TRBD1 might be the D (5 bases). The V and J ends lost 6 bases and 7 bases respectively, with 22 bases between them. Germline V gene sequence: CDR1 MNHNS, CDR2 SASEGT. This CDR3 is built from 15 residues. The CDR3 here is CASSVSTVTTEEQYF. CDR3 in DNA: TGTGCCAGCAGCGTCTCGACAGTAACTACGGAGGAGCAGTACTTC.

This chain uses TRBV7-2 with TRBJ2-3; possible D gene TRBD2, 6 bases. This CDR3 region has 14 residues. Germline CDR1 reads SGHTA; CDR2 reads FQGNSA. Trimming shortened V by 5 bases and J by 3 bases, and 12 bases separated the two germline ends. DNA for the CDR3: TGTGCCAGCAGCCTCCGGGGGACTACAGATACGCAGTATTTT. Translating gives CASSLRGTTDTQYF.

This clone has a handful of counts. The chain joins TRBV30 to TRBJ2-2, with 14 bases identical to TRBD2. The CDR3 extends over 13 amino acids. The junction had 1 base not matched to a gene; V was cut back by 7 bases and J by 6 bases. Germline CDR1 GTSNPN, CDR2 SVGIG (reference sequence). The CDR3 DNA sequence: TGTGCCTTGGGACTAGCGGGGGCCGGGGAGCTGTTTTTT. Translated: CALGLAGAGELFF.

The chain uses TRBV2 and TRBJ1-2; D remains ambiguous. Trimming cost V 6 bases and J 1 base, with 15 bases left between them. Germline V gene lookup returns CDR1 SNHLY and CDR2 FYNNEI. The CDR3 totals 15 residues. CDR3 DNA: TGTGCCAGCAGACCTCAATTTCAGGATAACTATGGCTACACCTTC. Translated, it gives CASRPQFQDNYGYTF. The full variable domain, rest sourced from reference TRBV2 and TRBJ1-2, is EPEVTQTPSHQVTQMGQEVILRCVPISNHLYFYWYRQILGQKVEFLVSFYNNEISEKSEIFDDQFSVERPDGSNFTLKIRSTKLEDSAMYFCASRPQFQDNYGYTFGSGTRLTVV.

This CDR3 reads CASSLICEGATNEKLFF. In DNA form, the CDR3 reads TGTGCCAGCAGCTTAATTTGTGAGGGGGCAACTAATGAAAAACTGTTTTTT. The gene calls are TRBV7-3 and TRBJ1-4; D might be TRBD1 (6 bases). In germline, CDR1 is SGHTA, CDR2 FQGTGA. Trimming shortened V by 1 base and J by 0 bases, and 12 bases separated the two germline ends. This CDR3 has 17 amino acids.

The V call is TRBV7-2, the J call TRBJ1-6, with 7 positions matching TRBD1. Germline-derived CDR1 and CDR2 are SGHTA and FQGNSA. V lost 10 bases to trimming and J lost 4 bases; unmatched junction nucleotides: 7. This CDR3 region has 14 residues. CDR3: CATGLGQYNSPLHF. As DNA, the CDR3 is TGTGCCACCGGCTTGGGACAGTATAATTCACCCCTCCACTTT.

This chain links TRBV10-3 with TRBJ2-2, with 7 bases matching TRBD1. V dropped 10 bases and J dropped 5; count of bases not matched to a gene: 13. The CDR3 extends over 15 amino acids. Germline V lookup: CDR1 ENHRY, CDR2 SYGVKD. In DNA form, the CDR3 reads TGTGCCACCGCCGCGAGTGACAGGGAAACCGGGGAGCTGTTTTTT. It is translated as CATAASDRETGELFF.

V is TRBV27 and J is TRBJ2-3; TRBD2 aligns across 11 bases. Germline V gene data show CDR1 as MNHEY and CDR2 as SMNVEV (reference sequence). V trimming: 5 bases; J trimming: 10 bases; junction bases outside the gene matches: 8. This CDR3 contains 14 residues. The DNA for the CDR3 is TGTGCCAGCAGTCGGGGGACTAGCGGCCCTCCGCAGTATTTT. It encodes CASSRGTSGPPQYF.

This clone has only a few counts. This sequence joins TRBV9 and TRBJ1-6; no reliable D call. CDR3 length equals 15 residues. The germline V gene encodes CDR1 SGDLS and CDR2 YYNGEE. V was shortened by 4 bases and J by 1 base, with 9 bases between the two germline ends. The CDR3 DNA reads as TGTGCCAGCAGCTTCAGAGGTTCCTATAATTCACCCCTCCACTTT. Residues: CASSFRGSYNSPLHF.

This clone was seen a handful of times. This chain links TRBV7-8 with TRBJ1-5, with D maybe TRBD1 (5 bases). This CDR3 has 15 residues. V was cut by 2 bases and J by 3 bases, with 11 bases left in between. In germline, CDR1 is SGHVS, CDR2 FQNEAQ. CDR3 region: CASSLQQDSNQPQHF. The CDR3 DNA reads as TGTGCCAGCAGCTTACAACAGGATTCCAATCAGCCCCAGCATTTT.

This chain joins TRBV11-3 and TRBJ2-6; 9 bases line up with TRBD1. Germline V lookup: CDR1 SGHNT, CDR2 YENEEA. Losses at the gene ends were 5 bases for V and 4 bases for J; bases not matched to a gene: 3. CDR3 length: 15 amino acids. The CDR3: CASSQQGAGANVLTF. In nucleotides, the CDR3 is TGTGCCAGCAGCCAACAGGGGGCCGGGGCCAACGTCCTGACTTTC.

The chain is built from TRBV6-5 and TRBJ1-4, with a tentative D call TRBD1 (5 bases). Germline V gives CDR1 MNHEY, CDR2 SVGAGI. The CDR3 is 15 residues long. Deletions cut 4 bases from V and 3 bases from J, with 12 bases between. The CDR3, as DNA: TGTGCCAGCAGTTTCCGGAGGGGCCCTAATGAAAAACTGTTTTTT. It codes for CASSFRRGPNEKLFF.

V usage is TRBV9 and J usage is TRBJ2-3, with 7 positions matching TRBD2. V was clipped by 6 bases and J by 2 bases; unmatched bases: 12. The CDR3 contains 16 residues. Germline V gives CDR1 SGDLS, CDR2 YYNGEE. The CDR3 here is CASTPLGGRVTDTQYF. The CDR3 region has the DNA TGTGCCAGCACCCCATTGGGCGGGAGAGTCACAGATACGCAGTATTTT.

The chain has TRBV6-5 and TRBJ1-2; TRBD1 aligns across 7 bases. The CDR3 runs to 13 residues. Germline CDR1 reads MNHEY; CDR2 reads SVGAGI. The junction had 7 bases not matched to a gene; V was cut back by 5 bases and J by 7 bases. The CDR3 loop is CASSNPTGTGYTF. Written as DNA, the CDR3 is TGTGCCAGCAGTAACCCGACAGGGACTGGCTACACCTTC.

V usage is TRBV19 and J usage is TRBJ1-6, with D unclear. The CDR3 loop spans 16 amino acids. CDR1 LNHDA and CDR2 SQIVND come from the germline V gene (reference sequence). V was pared by 0 bases and J by 10 bases, with 16 bases between. CDR3 protein: CASSIDLHPTRSPLHF. In DNA form, the CDR3 reads TGTGCCAGTAGTATAGATCTTCACCCTACTAGGTCACCCCTCCACTTT.

This clone was detected only a few times. This CDR3 reads CASSPSSGQPQHF. The CDR3 DNA sequence: TGTGCCAGCAGCCCGAGTTCGGGTCAGCCCCAGCATTTT. This sequence joins TRBV6-6 and TRBJ1-5; no clear D. The CDR3 loop spans 13 amino acids. The V gene lost 6 bases and the J gene lost 6 bases, with 12 bases spanning the gap. The germline V gene encodes CDR1 MNHNY and CDR2 SVGAGI (reference sequence).

This chain connects TRBV4-1 to TRBJ2-1; 8 bases match TRBD2. The CDR3 covers 13 residues. The trim removed 1 base at V and 7 bases at J, leaving 0 bases unmatched. CDR1 and CDR2 (germline): MGHRA, YSYEKL. For the CDR3, the DNA is TGCGCCAGCAGCCAAGGACTAGCGAATGAGCAGTTCTTC. This codes for CASSQGLANEQFF.

In the case of this clone: A junction end diverges from the germline sequence, so it may reflect a read error. The V gene is TRBV7-9, the J gene TRBJ2-1; possible D gene TRBD2, 5 bases. CDR1 and CDR2 from the germline V gene are SEHNR and FQNEAQ (reference sequence). The CDR3 extends over 12 amino acids. The CDR3 loop reads CSSSSAGDEQFF. The DNA for the CDR3 is TGTTCCAGCAGCTCAGCCGGGGATGAGCAGTTCTTC.

The sample holds a few counts of this clone. J is TRBJ2-5 and V is TRBV25-1, with a possible D match to TRBD1 (5 bases). This CDR3 has 15 residues. Trimming removed 5 bases at V and 1 base at J, with 14 bases between. The germline V gene encodes CDR1 MGHDK and CDR2 SYGVNS. CDR3 bases: TGTGCCAGCAGTCCCCTTCAGGGTGGCCAAGAGACCCAGTACTTC. This codes for CASSPLQGGQETQYF. The variable domain in full, completed from reference TRBV25-1 and TRBJ2-5, reads EADIYQTPRYLVIGTGKKITLECSQTMGHDKMYWYQQDPGMELHLIHYSYGVNSTEKGDLSSESTVSRIRTEHFPLTLESARPSHTSQYLCASSPLQGGQETQYFGPGTRLLVL.

Here the CDR3 DNA reads TGCGCCAGCAGCCAAGCCGGGACTGGGAAAGAGACCCAGTACTTC. It translates to CASSQAGTGKETQYF. The chain couples TRBV4-1 to TRBJ2-5; D perhaps matches TRBD2 (6 bases). The CDR3 totals 15 residues. V was clipped by 1 base and J by 3 bases, with 12 bases between them. The V gene's germline CDR1 is MGHRA and CDR2 YSYEKL.

This clone was detected only a few times. The genes are TRBV6-5 and TRBJ2-2; TRBD1 is a possible D gene (5 bases). The CDR3 is 14 amino acids. Between the trimmed V and J ends, which lost 5 bases and 4 bases, there was a span of 11 bases. CDR1 is MNHEY, CDR2 SVGAGI, per germline. This CDR3 reads CASSGTRVTGELFF. DNA of the CDR3: TGTGCCAGCAGTGGCACCAGGGTCACCGGGGAGCTGTTTTTT.

This clone was counted only a few times. V usage is TRBV29-1 and J usage is TRBJ1-2; 8 bases line up with TRBD1. Trimming removed 0 bases from V and 7 bases from J; junction bases left unmatched: 4. CDR1 and CDR2 from the germline V gene are SQVTM and ANQGSEA. The CDR3 is 13 residues long. The CDR3 protein is CSVEDLGQGGYTF. The CDR3 region has the DNA TGCAGCGTTGAAGATCTAGGACAGGGTGGCTACACCTTC.